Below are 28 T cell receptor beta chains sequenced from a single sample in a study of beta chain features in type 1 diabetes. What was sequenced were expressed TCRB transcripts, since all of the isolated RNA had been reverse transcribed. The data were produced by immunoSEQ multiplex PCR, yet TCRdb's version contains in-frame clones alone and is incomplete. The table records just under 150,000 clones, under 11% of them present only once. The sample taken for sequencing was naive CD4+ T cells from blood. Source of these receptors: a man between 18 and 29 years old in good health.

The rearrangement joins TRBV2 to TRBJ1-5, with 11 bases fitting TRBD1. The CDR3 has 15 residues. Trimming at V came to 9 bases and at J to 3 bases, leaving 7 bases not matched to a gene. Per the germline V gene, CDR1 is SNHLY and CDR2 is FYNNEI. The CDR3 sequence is CASTGTGGYNQPQHF. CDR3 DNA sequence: TGTGCCAGTACCGGGACAGGGGGTTACAATCAGCCCCAGCATTTT.

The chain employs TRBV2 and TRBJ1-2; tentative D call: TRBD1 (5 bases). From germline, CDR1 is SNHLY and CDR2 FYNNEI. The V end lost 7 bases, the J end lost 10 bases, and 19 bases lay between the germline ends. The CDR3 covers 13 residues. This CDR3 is CASTDGQYLPYTF. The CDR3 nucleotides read TGTGCCAGCACCGACGGACAATATCTGCCCTACACCTTC.

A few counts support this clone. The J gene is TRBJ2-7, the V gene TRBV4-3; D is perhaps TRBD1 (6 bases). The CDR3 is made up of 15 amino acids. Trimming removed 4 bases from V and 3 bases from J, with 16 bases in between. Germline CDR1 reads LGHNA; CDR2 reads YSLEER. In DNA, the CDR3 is TGCGCCAGCAGCCCCCTACGAGGGGGTTTCTACGAGCAGTACTTC. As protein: CASSPLRGGFYEQYF.

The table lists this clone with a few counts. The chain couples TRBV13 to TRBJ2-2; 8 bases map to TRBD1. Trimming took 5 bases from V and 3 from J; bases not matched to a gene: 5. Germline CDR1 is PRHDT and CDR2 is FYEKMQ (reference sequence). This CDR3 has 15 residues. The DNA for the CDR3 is TGTGCCAGCAGCATTGGACAGGGTCACACCGGGGAGCTGTTTTTT. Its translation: CASSIGQGHTGELFF.

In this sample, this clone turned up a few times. The CDR3 coding sequence is TGTGCCAGCAGCTTCGGGAGAGGGTCGGGATATGGCTACACCTTC. It encodes CASSFGRGSGYGYTF. The chain has TRBV7-9 and TRBJ1-2; D is ambiguous. The germline V gene has CDR1 SEHNR and CDR2 FQNEAQ (reference sequence). The length of the CDR3 is 15 residues. V lost 3 bases and J lost 5, with 16 bases in between. Full variable domain (outside the CDR3, taken from reference TRBV7-9 and TRBJ1-2): DTGVSQNPRHKITKRGQNVTFRCDPISEHNRLYWYRQTLGQGPEFLTYFQNEAQLEKSRLLSDRFSAERPKGSFSTLEIQRTEQGDSAMYLCASSFGRGSGYGYTFGSGTRLTVV.

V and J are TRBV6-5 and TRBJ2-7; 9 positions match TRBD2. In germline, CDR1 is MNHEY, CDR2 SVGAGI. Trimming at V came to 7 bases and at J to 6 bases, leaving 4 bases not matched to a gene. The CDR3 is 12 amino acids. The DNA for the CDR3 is TGTGCCAGCACAGCGGGGGGCAGCGAGCAGTACTTC. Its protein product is CASTAGGSEQYF.

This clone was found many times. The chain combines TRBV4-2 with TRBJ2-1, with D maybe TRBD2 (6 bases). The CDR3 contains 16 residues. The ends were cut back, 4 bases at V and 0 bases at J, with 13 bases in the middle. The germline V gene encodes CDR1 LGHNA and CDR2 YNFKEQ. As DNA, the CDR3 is TGTGCCAGCAGCCTGTTATTCGGGGGCTCCTACAATGAGCAGTTCTTC. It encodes CASSLLFGGSYNEQFF.

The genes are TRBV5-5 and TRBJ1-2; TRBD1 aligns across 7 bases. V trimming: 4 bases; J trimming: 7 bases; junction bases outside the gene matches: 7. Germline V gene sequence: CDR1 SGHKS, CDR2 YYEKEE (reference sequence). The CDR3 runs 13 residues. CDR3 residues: CASSETGNGGYTF. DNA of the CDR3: TGTGCCAGCAGCGAGACAGGGAATGGTGGCTACACCTTC.

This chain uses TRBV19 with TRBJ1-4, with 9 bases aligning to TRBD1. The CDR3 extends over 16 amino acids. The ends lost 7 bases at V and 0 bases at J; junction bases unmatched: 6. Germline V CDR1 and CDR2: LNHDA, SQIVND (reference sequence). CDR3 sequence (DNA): TGTGCCAGTAAAGGACAGGGGACTGCAACTAATGAAAAACTGTTTTTT. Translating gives CASKGQGTATNEKLFF. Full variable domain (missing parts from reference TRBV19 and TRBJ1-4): DGGITQSPKYLFRKEGQNVTLSCEQNLNHDAMYWYRQDPGQGLRLIYYSQIVNDFQKGDIAEGYSVSREKKESFPLTVTSAQKNPTAFYLCASKGQGTATNEKLFFGSGTQLSVL.

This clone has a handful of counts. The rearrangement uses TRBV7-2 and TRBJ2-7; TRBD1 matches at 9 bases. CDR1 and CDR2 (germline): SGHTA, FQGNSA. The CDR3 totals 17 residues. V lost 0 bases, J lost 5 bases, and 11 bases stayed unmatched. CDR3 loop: CASSLALNRGLLDEQYF. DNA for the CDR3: TGTGCCAGCAGCTTAGCGCTGAACAGGGGGCTTTTAGACGAGCAGTACTTC.

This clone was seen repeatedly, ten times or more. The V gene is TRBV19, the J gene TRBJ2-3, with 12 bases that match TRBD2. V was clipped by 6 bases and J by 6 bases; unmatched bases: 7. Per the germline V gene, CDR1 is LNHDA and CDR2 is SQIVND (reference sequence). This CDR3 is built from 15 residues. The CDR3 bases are TGTGCCAGTAGCATGACTAGCGGGAGTGCGGATACGCAGTATTTT. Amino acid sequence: CASSMTSGSADTQYF.

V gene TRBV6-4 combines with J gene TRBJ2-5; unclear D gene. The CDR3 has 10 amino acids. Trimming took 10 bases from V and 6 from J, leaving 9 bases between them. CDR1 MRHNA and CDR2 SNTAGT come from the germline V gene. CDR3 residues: CAIFLQTQYF. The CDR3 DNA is TGTGCCATCTTTCTACAGACCCAGTACTTC.

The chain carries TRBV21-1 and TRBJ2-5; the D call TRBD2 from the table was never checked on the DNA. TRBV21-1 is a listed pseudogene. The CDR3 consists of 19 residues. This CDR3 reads CASSKALYRPSGAQETQYF. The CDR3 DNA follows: TGTGCCAGCAGCAAAGCGCTTTACCGCCCCAGCGGGGCTCAAGAGACCCAGTACTTC.

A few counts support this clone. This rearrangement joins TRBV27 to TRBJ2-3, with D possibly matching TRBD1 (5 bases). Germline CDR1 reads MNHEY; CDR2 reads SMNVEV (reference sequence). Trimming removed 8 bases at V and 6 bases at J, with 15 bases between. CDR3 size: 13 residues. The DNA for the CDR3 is TGTGCCAGCGCCAACAATAACAGGGATACGCAGTATTTT. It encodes CASANNNRDTQYF.

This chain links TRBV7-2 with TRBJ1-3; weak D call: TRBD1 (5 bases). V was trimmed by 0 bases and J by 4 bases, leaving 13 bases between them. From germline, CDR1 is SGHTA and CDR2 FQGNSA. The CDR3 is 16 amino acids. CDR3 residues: CASSLAGRGSGNTIYF. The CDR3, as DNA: TGTGCCAGCAGCTTAGCGGGAAGGGGATCCGGAAACACCATATATTTT.

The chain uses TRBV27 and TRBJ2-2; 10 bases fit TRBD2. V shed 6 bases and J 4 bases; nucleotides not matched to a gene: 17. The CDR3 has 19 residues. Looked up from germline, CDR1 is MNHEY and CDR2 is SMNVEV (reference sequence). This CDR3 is CASSLGGQGLAGATGELFF. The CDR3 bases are TGTGCCAGCAGCCTTGGGGGGCAGGGTCTAGCGGGGGCCACCGGGGAGCTGTTTTTT.

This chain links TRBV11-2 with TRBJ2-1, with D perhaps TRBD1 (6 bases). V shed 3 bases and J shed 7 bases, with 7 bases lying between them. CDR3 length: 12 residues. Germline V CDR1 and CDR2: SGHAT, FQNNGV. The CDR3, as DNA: TGTGCCAGCAGCTTCCAGGGGAATGAGCAGTTCTTC. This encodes CASSFQGNEQFF.

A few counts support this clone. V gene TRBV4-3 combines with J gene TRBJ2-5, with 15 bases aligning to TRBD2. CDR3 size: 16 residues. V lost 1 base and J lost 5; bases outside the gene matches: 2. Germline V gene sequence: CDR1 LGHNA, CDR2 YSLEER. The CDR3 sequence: CASSQGGLAGGETQYF. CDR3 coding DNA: TGCGCCAGCAGCCAAGGGGGACTAGCGGGGGGTGAGACCCAGTACTTC.

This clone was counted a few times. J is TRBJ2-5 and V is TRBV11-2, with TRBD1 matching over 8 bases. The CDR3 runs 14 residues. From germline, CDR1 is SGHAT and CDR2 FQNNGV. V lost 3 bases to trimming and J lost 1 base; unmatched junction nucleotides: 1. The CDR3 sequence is CASSFGQGQETQYF. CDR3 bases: TGTGCCAGCAGCTTTGGACAGGGCCAAGAGACCCAGTACTTC.

The CDR3 spells CASSRLTDKPSTDTQYF. The DNA for the CDR3 is TGCGCCAGCAGCAGGTTGACGGACAAGCCTAGCACAGATACGCAGTATTTT. The J gene is TRBJ2-3, the V gene TRBV5-1; TRBD1 is a possible D gene (5 bases). CDR1 is SGHRS and CDR2 is YFSETQ in the germline V gene. CDR3 size: 17 residues. V was shortened by 4 bases and J by 0 bases, with 18 bases between the two germline ends.

CDR3: CASRLSGGADEQYF. For the CDR3, the DNA is TGTGCCAGCAGACTGAGCGGGGGGGCCGACGAGCAGTACTTC. The genes are TRBV6-5 and TRBJ2-7; 10 bases agree with TRBD2. This CDR3 has 14 residues. J gave up 5 bases and V 6 bases, and 7 bases lay outside the gene matches. Germline V gene data show CDR1 as MNHEY and CDR2 as SVGAGI.

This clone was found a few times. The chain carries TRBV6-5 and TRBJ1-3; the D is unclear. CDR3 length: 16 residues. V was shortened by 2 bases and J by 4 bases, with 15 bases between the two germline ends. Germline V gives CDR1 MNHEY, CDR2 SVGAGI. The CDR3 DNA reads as TGTGCCAGCAGTTACGGGCCGCCAATGTCGGGAAACACCATATATTTT. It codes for CASSYGPPMSGNTIYF.

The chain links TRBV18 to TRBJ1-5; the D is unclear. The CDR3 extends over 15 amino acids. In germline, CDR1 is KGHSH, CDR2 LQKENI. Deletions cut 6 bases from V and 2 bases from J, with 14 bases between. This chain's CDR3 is CASSRGREGNQPQHF. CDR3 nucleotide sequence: TGTGCCAGCTCGCGAGGCCGGGAGGGCAATCAGCCCCAGCATTTT.

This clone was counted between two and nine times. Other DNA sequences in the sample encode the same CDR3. CDR3 residues: CASTPAGSPYEQYF. The CDR3 DNA reads TGTGCCAGCACCCCTGCCGGGTCTCCCTACGAGCAGTACTTC. J is TRBJ2-7 and V is TRBV28; D is undetermined. Germline V gene lookup returns CDR1 MDHEN and CDR2 SYDVKM. The CDR3 covers 14 residues. The ends were cut back, 7 bases at V and 2 bases at J, with 15 bases in the middle.

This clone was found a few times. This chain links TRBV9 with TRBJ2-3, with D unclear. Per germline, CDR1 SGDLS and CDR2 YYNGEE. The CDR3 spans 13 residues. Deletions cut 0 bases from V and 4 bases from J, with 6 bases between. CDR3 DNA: TGTGCCAGCAGCGTAGACGAGGCAGATACGCAGTATTTT. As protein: CASSVDEADTQYF. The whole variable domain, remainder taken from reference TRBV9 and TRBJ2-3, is DSGVTQTPKHLITATGQRVTLRCSPRSGDLSVYWYQQSLDQGLQFLIQYYNGEERAKGNILERFSAQQFPDLHSELNLSSLELGDSALYFCASSVDEADTQYFGPGTRLTVL.

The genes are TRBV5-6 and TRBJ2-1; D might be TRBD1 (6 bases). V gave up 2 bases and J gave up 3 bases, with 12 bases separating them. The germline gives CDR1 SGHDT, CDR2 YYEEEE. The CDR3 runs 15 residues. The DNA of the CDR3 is TGTGCCAGCAGCTTTAGGGACACCCGCTACAATGAGCAGTTCTTC. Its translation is CASSFRDTRYNEQFF.

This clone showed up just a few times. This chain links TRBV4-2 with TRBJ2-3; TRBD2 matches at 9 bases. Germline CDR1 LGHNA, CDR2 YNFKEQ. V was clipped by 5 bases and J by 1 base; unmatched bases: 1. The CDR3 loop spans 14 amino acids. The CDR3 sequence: CASSIAGGTDTQYF. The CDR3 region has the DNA TGTGCCAGCAGCATAGCGGGGGGCACAGATACGCAGTATTTT.

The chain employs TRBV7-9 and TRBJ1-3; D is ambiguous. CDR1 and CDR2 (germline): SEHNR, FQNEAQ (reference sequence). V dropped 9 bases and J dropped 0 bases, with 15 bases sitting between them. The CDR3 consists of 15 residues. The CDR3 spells CASVAGISSGNTIYF. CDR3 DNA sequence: TGTGCCAGTGTGGCAGGCATTAGCTCTGGAAACACCATATATTTT. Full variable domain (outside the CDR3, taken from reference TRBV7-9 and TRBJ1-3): DTGVSQNPRHKITKRGQNVTFRCDPISEHNRLYWYRQTLGQGPEFLTYFQNEAQLEKSRLLSDRFSAERPKGSFSTLEIQRTEQGDSAMYLCASVAGISSGNTIYFGEGSWLTVV.